This T cell receptor (beta chain) stems from a study of blood T cells in healthy people across ages (dated by TCRdb to about 2015). Study-level background: In model experiments, template switching captured roughly one uniquely barcoded TCR beta cDNA molecule for every two T cells. Four age groups were formed from the donors: young (average about 15 years), middle-aged (approximately 39), aged (over 55) and long-lived (more than 75). For two donors (one aged 18 to 30 and one aged 80 or older), the study analyzed two additional independent replicas of 1 million unique cDNA reads from the same blood draw. Using deep sequencing normalized with unique cDNA molecular identifiers, the study measured how TCR beta repertoire diversity changes with age. Study-wide conclusions, independent of this receptor: There was a strong correlation between observed TCR beta diversity and the percentage of naive T cells measured by flow cytometry. Conclusive comparison of naive and antigen-experienced compartments was prevented by the profiling of bulk unsorted PBMCs. Because donor CMV infection status was unknown, age-related changes in expanded clonotypes were potentially confounded. As age increased, observed TCR beta diversity per million T cells dropped in a roughly linear way, and a significant reduction was already evident by age around 41. Estimates of total diversity from one million sequenced T cells were regarded as lower bounds and underestimates. Compared with the aged group, the long-lived group had more naive CD4+ T cells, fewer expanded clones and increased TCR diversity, a pattern suggesting age selection.

The CDR3 numbers 15 residues from cysteine through phenylalanine. The only DNA kept is the CDR3, 45 bases in frame from the first base. V trim: 2 bases; J trim: 4 bases; unmatched bases: 7. CDR1 and CDR2 are read off the germline V gene as SGHTA and FQGNSA. To prepare the library, 5' RACE was applied. Sequencing relied on an Illumina HiSeq 2500. A second PCR of about 7 to 12 cycles was run with a J-beta primer mix and a sample-barcoded 5' primer. Each TCR beta cDNA molecule received a unique molecular identifier from a template-switch 5' adaptor carrying 12 random nucleotides. Each sample yielded at least 2.5 million CDR3-containing paired-end reads. First-strand cDNA was synthesized from all RNA with the Mint cDNA synthesis kit, primed by a TRBC-specific oligonucleotide. After uracil-DNA glycosylase treatment, a first 18-cycle PCR used universal primers M1SS and BC2_uni_R on all cDNA. The authors' analysis ran thus. Each sample was normalized by randomly selecting 1 million high-quality reads, each carrying a distinct molecular identifier. Instead of being binned into consensus sequences, reads that shared molecular identifiers were thrown out. MiTCR, with a Q25 quality threshold and the strictest error-elimination algorithm, was used for CDR3 identification, clonotype clustering and error correction. A nonparametric unseen species model using Euler transformation provided a lower-bound estimate of total TCR beta diversity. TCRdb handled the public reads itself, with Q25 trimming in fastp and clone calling in MiXCR, and kept productive beta chains. When rows share a CDR3 protein, they turn into one entry using the most common DNA and genes. The V and J calls were determined by TCRdb, not by the authors. The sample records about 720,000 distinct CDR3 sequences, 25% of which are singletons. The ten largest account for 3.7% of the sample.

About this clonotype itself: The antigen this receptor binds is unknown. No base-level quality is on record; no much larger clone is a single base apart.

The donors were about 40 Caucasian individuals from Russia, aged roughly 6 to 100 years, who were systemically healthy. Approximately 9.3 milliliters of peripheral blood were collected from each donor into EDTA-treated Vacutainer tubes. Ficoll-Paque density-gradient centrifugation was used to isolate PBMCs, with at least 6.5 million per sample. Trizol reagent was used to extract total RNA from PBMCs, with at least 6 micrograms per sample. The percentages of naive CD45RAhigh/CD27high T cells were determined by flow cytometry on a PBMC aliquot from every donor. These same data were also listed under a study on T cells of mothers and their children. The second study's authors report: Nine systemically healthy Caucasian individuals, comprising three mothers and their six children, were included as donors. cDNA synthesis used all of the extracted RNA, with 1.5 ug of RNA in each 15 ul reaction. Sample barcodes and 2-4 random nucleotides were added via the M1S primer in the second PCR. Over 8 million TCR beta CDR3 reads were obtained for each mother, and 2.7 million or so reads were obtained for each child. Thymic selection shapes the output of TCR recombination in a similar way in related and unrelated pairs, and inherited differences have a minor effect. Related mother-child pairs always showed normalized repertoire overlap that was slightly higher than in unrelated mother-child pairs, though the difference was never significant. Persistent microchimeric T cell clones were not detected, at a sensitivity of 85 to 100 clones per million clonotypes. To look for features that set related mother-child pairs apart from unrelated individuals, the researchers ran deep NGS to compare the TCR beta repertoires of mothers and children. Mothers averaged roughly 40 +/- 4 years of age and children averaged around 11 +/- 4 years. After adapter ligation was performed with NEBNext reagents, the libraries were sequenced on an Illumina HiSeq 2000 with 100+100 nt paired-end reads. To avoid cross-contamination, the mother libraries and the child libraries were prepared a month apart and sequenced in separate runs. Between about 500,000 and 2,100,000 distinct TCR beta clonotypes were identified per donor. Naive TCR beta clonotypes were estimated from low-frequency clonotypes matched to each donor's FACS-determined naive share, without sorting.

This sequence originates from a boy between 5 and 17 years old in good health. Recombination linked TRBV7-2 to TRBJ1-1, and 7 junctional nucleotides match TRBD1. The sequenced sample consisted of blood. The nucleotide sequence is given as TGTGCCAGCAGCTTAAGAGAGGGGGCCAGCACTGAAGCTTTCTTT. The resulting protein is CASSLREGASTEAFF.